These 28 T cell receptor beta chains were sequenced from one sample in a study of cytomegalovirus exposure and HLA in healthy donors. Researchers ran the PCR with 60 Vbeta and 13 Jbeta primers. Only in-frame clones appear in the TCRdb table, and some are missing; sequencing was by immunoSEQ multiplex PCR. This table has 60,000 to 100,000 clones, around 79% appearing once. The sample comprised PBMCs. All receptors come from a man aged 35 to 55 in good health and CMV-seronegative.

The chain joins TRBV7-2 to TRBJ1-2; possible D gene TRBD1, 6 bases. This CDR3 region has 16 residues. Germline values: CDR1 SGHTA, CDR2 FQGNSA. The V end lost 1 base, the J end lost 7 bases, and 19 bases lay between the germline ends. The CDR3 DNA is TGTGCCAGCAGCTTAGAGGCGGGCAGGGGCCTGCTTGGCTACACCTTC. Translation gives CASSLEAGRGLLGYTF.

CDR3 DNA: TGTGCCAGCTCACCCCCGGCAGCGAACAATGAGCAGTTCTTC. Encoded protein: CASSPPAANNEQFF. The chain couples TRBV18 to TRBJ2-1, with D hard to call. Trimming removed 3 bases from V and 5 bases from J, with 11 bases in between. CDR1 and CDR2 from the germline V gene are KGHSH and LQKENI. This CDR3 is 14 amino acids long. The whole variable domain, remainder taken from reference TRBV18 and TRBJ2-1, is NAGVMQNPRHLVRRRGQEARLRCSPMKGHSHVYWYRQLPEEGLKFMVYLQKENIIDESGMPKERFSAEFPKEGPSILRIQQVVRGDSAAYFCASSPPAANNEQFFGPGTRLTVL.

About this clone: The same CDR3 is also encoded by other DNA sequences in this sample. V and J are TRBV5-8 and TRBJ2-2; 10 nucleotides agree with TRBD1. Germline CDR1 is SGHTS and CDR2 is YDEGEE. The CDR3 sequence is 16 residues long. V shed 2 bases, J shed 5 bases, and the junction held 6 bases outside the gene matches. CDR3 protein: CASSLTGQGKTGELFF. The CDR3 region has the DNA TGTGCCAGCAGCTTAACGGGACAGGGGAAAACCGGGGAGCTGTTTTTT.

This clone has just a few counts. The genes are TRBV19 and TRBJ2-2; D possibly corresponds to TRBD2 (6 bases). The V gene's germline CDR1 is LNHDA and CDR2 SQIVND (reference sequence). The V and J ends lost 10 bases and 0 bases respectively, with 12 bases between them. The CDR3 runs to 14 residues. CDR3: CATGPGANTGELFF. The DNA of the CDR3 is TGTGCCACGGGCCCGGGGGCGAACACCGGGGAGCTGTTTTTT. Using reference TRBV19 and TRBJ2-2 for the parts outside the CDR3, the full variable domain is DGGITQSPKYLFRKEGQNVTLSCEQNLNHDAMYWYRQDPGQGLRLIYYSQIVNDFQKGDIAEGYSVSREKKESFPLTVTSAQKNPTAFYLCATGPGANTGELFFGEGSRLTVL.

The chain employs TRBV19 and TRBJ2-2; TRBD2 matches 14 bases. CDR3 size: 18 residues. J lost 5 bases, V lost 6 bases, and 11 bases had no gene match. The germline V gene encodes CDR1 LNHDA and CDR2 SQIVND (reference sequence). CDR3 sequence: CASRKGAGTSGRTGELFF. CDR3 in DNA: TGTGCCAGTAGAAAGGGAGCCGGGACTAGCGGGAGAACCGGGGAGCTGTTTTTT.

This chain links TRBV18 with TRBJ2-5; 7 nucleotides align to TRBD1. Germline CDR1 KGHSH, CDR2 LQKENI. The CDR3 covers 15 residues. J gave up 2 bases and V 8 bases, and 11 bases lay outside the gene matches. Here the CDR3 DNA reads TGTGCCAGCCAACAAAGGGGACAGAGACAAGAGACCCAGTACTTC. Translating it yields CASQQRGQRQETQYF.

V is TRBV9 and J is TRBJ1-3; 12 bases fit TRBD1. Unmatched junction bases numbered 3, after V lost 2 bases and J lost 3 bases. Germline values: CDR1 SGDLS, CDR2 YYNGEE. There are 16 residues in the CDR3. The CDR3 sequence: CASSVGQGAFGNTIYF. The CDR3 coding sequence is TGTGCCAGCAGCGTGGGACAGGGGGCATTTGGAAACACCATATATTTT.

This chain joins TRBV19 and TRBJ1-6; D is ambiguous. The CDR3 is 13 residues long. V was cut by 6 bases and J by 6 bases, with 9 bases left in between. Germline V gene data show CDR1 as LNHDA and CDR2 as SQIVND (reference sequence). The CDR3 DNA is TGTGCCAGTAGCTTCGAGGGTAATTCACCCCTCCACTTT. As protein: CASSFEGNSPLHF.

As to this clone: A read error may produce the germline difference seen at one junction end. The CDR3 is CSSSSSRGLSSYEQYF. DNA of the CDR3: TGTTCCAGCAGCTCTAGCCGGGGACTTTCCTCCTACGAGCAGTACTTC. The chain has TRBV7-9 and TRBJ2-7; D might be TRBD2 (6 bases). Germline CDR1 and CDR2: SEHNR and FQNEAQ (reference sequence). The CDR3 runs to 16 residues.

As for this clone: Its ends do not fully match the called genes, so a read error is possible. The gene calls are TRBV7-9 and TRBJ1-1; no definite D call. This CDR3 comprises 11 residues. The germline CDR1 and CDR2 sequences are SEHNR and FQNEAQ (reference sequence). The CDR3 loop reads CASSSGTGPTF. CDR3 nucleotides: TGTGCCAGCAGCTCGGGAACTGGACCAACTTTT.

This chain joins TRBV7-9 and TRBJ2-7; 9 nucleotides align to TRBD2. Germline CDR1 and CDR2: SEHNR and FQNEAQ (reference sequence). V was clipped by 1 base and J by 6 bases; unmatched bases: 13. The CDR3 runs to 17 residues. The CDR3 loop reads CASSLGAGGPLSGEQYF. The CDR3 nucleotides read TGTGCCAGCAGCTTAGGGGCGGGAGGGCCTCTCTCTGGCGAGCAGTACTTC.

This clone occurred once. The chain employs TRBV19 and TRBJ1-5, with D maybe TRBD1 (5 bases). The germline gives CDR1 LNHDA, CDR2 SQIVND (reference sequence). Trimming cost V 3 bases and J 6 bases, with 21 bases left between them. The CDR3 consists of 17 residues. Here the CDR3 DNA reads TGTGCCAGTAGTATCATTGCAAGGTTAGAAAGGGGTCAGCCCCAGCATTTT. Translating it yields CASSIIARLERGQPQHF.

This chain connects TRBV6-5 to TRBJ1-4; tentative D call: TRBD1 (5 bases). CDR3 length: 15 amino acids. Trimming pared 3 bases from V and 7 bases from J, leaving 15 bases between. Germline V gene sequence: CDR1 MNHEY, CDR2 SVGAGI. The CDR3 reads CASSYFSARVEKLFF. The CDR3 nucleotides read TGTGCCAGCAGTTATTTCTCCGCCAGGGTTGAAAAACTGTTTTTT.

This clone was observed a few times. J is TRBJ2-1 and V is TRBV6-5; TRBD2 agrees at 13 bases. The germline CDR1 and CDR2 sequences are MNHEY and SVGAGI. V lost 7 bases to trimming and J lost 10 bases; unmatched junction nucleotides: 10. The CDR3 has 15 amino acids. The CDR3 region is CASTTGTSGTKEQFF. CDR3 sequence (DNA): TGTGCCAGCACCACCGGGACTAGCGGGACTAAAGAGCAGTTCTTC.

V and J are TRBV9 and TRBJ1-1, with unresolved D. CDR1 and CDR2 from the germline V gene are SGDLS and YYNGEE. This CDR3 is 13 amino acids long. V gave up 3 bases and J gave up 1 base, with 7 bases separating them. The CDR3 reads CASSAHGNTEAFF. CDR3 nucleotides: TGTGCCAGCAGCGCGCACGGGAACACTGAAGCTTTCTTT.

On this clone: Within the sample, other DNA sequences also encode this same CDR3. The gene calls are TRBV28 and TRBJ2-6; 9 bases fit TRBD1. CDR1 is MDHEN, CDR2 SYDVKM, per germline. This CDR3 is 17 amino acids long. Trimming at V came to 5 bases and at J to 2 bases, leaving 7 bases not matched to a gene. The CDR3 DNA reads TGTGCCAGCAGTCCTGACAGGGGGACCACTGGGGCCAACGTCCTGACTTTC. Protein sequence: CASSPDRGTTGANVLTF.

The chain has TRBV6-5 and TRBJ2-3; 10 nucleotides line up with TRBD2. The CDR3 runs to 15 residues. Germline-derived CDR1 and CDR2 are MNHEY and SVGAGI. V gave up 4 bases and J gave up 5 bases; unmatched junction bases: 6. The CDR3 reads CASSSPGLAKDTQYF. The CDR3 bases are TGTGCCAGCAGTTCCCCGGGACTAGCGAAAGATACGCAGTATTTT.

The chain carries TRBV28 and TRBJ2-3, with TRBD2 matching 9 bases. Germline V gene sequence: CDR1 MDHEN, CDR2 SYDVKM. The V segment lost 2 bases and the J segment 3 bases; nucleotides outside the gene matches: 6. The CDR3 runs 16 residues. The chain's CDR3 is CASSLAASGETDTQYF. In DNA, the CDR3 is TGTGCCAGCAGTTTAGCGGCTAGCGGGGAAACAGATACGCAGTATTTT. Combining the CDR3 with reference TRBV28 and TRBJ2-3 gives the whole variable domain DVKVTQSSRYLVKRTGEKVFLECVQDMDHENMFWYRQDPGLGLRLIYFSYDVKMKEKGDIPEGYSVSREKKERFSLILESASTNQTSMYLCASSLAASGETDTQYFGPGTRLTVL.

A note on this clone: Mismatch with germline at one junction end may stem from a read error. The V and J genes are TRBV6-1 and TRBJ1-2, with 9 bases fitting TRBD1. This CDR3 has 15 residues. CDR1 and CDR2 (germline): MNHNS, SASEGT. The CDR3 is CAISESDRGAFGYTF. In DNA, the CDR3 is TGTGCCATCAGTGAGTCAGACAGGGGGGCGTTTGGCTACACCTTC.

This rearrangement joins TRBV18 to TRBJ2-1; the D is unclear. CDR1 and CDR2 (germline): KGHSH, LQKENI. This CDR3 region has 17 residues. Trimming cost V 3 bases and J 0 bases, with 15 bases left between them. CDR3 coding DNA: TGTGCCAGCTCACCCCCGGTGGGCTCCAGCTCCTACAATGAGCAGTTCTTC. This sequence encodes CASSPPVGSSSYNEQFF.

V gene TRBV10-3 combines with J gene TRBJ2-2; D possibly corresponds to TRBD1 (6 bases). CDR1 is ENHRY, CDR2 SYGVKD, per germline. Trimming cost V 2 bases and J 7 bases, with 14 bases left between them. This CDR3 comprises 15 residues. As DNA, the CDR3 is TGTGCCATCAGTGAGCGGCAGGGGTTTGGCGGGGAGCTGTTTTTT. Amino acid sequence: CAISERQGFGGELFF.

This sequence joins TRBV4-2 and TRBJ2-3; D may be TRBD1 (8 bases). Trimming took 3 bases from V and 11 from J, leaving 24 bases between them. The germline V gene has CDR1 LGHNA and CDR2 YNFKEQ. The CDR3 loop spans 16 amino acids. The CDR3 spells CASSQEKQGGDPKQYF. DNA of the CDR3: TGTGCCAGCAGCCAGGAAAAACAGGGGGGGGACCCCAAGCAGTATTTT.

The chain is built from TRBV7-6 and TRBJ1-2, with D perhaps TRBD1 (6 bases). The CDR3 covers 14 residues. Germline V CDR1 and CDR2: SGHVS, FNYEAQ. Trimming cost V 5 bases and J 2 bases, with 12 bases left between them. The CDR3 reads CASSLRTDNYGYTF. For the CDR3, the DNA is TGTGCCAGCAGCCTACGGACAGACAACTATGGCTACACCTTC.

There are a few counts of this clone. The chain joins TRBV13 to TRBJ2-7, with D unresolved. CDR1 and CDR2 (germline): PRHDT, FYEKMQ (reference sequence). Trimming shortened V by 5 bases and J by 7 bases, and 9 bases separated the two germline ends. The CDR3 has 11 residues. The CDR3 here is CASSKREEQYF. For the CDR3, the DNA is TGTGCCAGCAGCAAAAGAGAAGAGCAGTACTTC.

The J gene is TRBJ1-6, the V gene TRBV30; D is perhaps TRBD1 (5 bases). CDR3 length equals 18 residues. V was shortened by 1 base and J by 6 bases, with 22 bases between the two germline ends. Germline V lookup: CDR1 GTSNPN, CDR2 SVGIG (reference sequence). CDR3: CAWSDAGLRNRPNSPLHF. The CDR3 DNA follows: TGTGCCTGGAGTGACGCCGGGCTTCGGAACAGGCCTAATTCACCCCTCCACTTT. The variable domain in full, completed from reference TRBV30 and TRBJ1-6, reads SQTIHQWPATLVQPVGSPLSLECTVEGTSNPNLYWYRQAAGRGLQLLFYSVGIGQISSEVPQNLSASRPQDRQFILSSKKLLLSDSGFYLCAWSDAGLRNRPNSPLHFGNGTRLTVT.

The chain links TRBV7-8 to TRBJ1-3, with TRBD1 matching 7 bases. The germline V gene has CDR1 SGHVS and CDR2 FQNEAQ. The ends lost 5 bases at V and 0 bases at J; junction bases unmatched: 4. The CDR3 covers 15 residues. As DNA, the CDR3 is TGTGCCAGCAGCGAAGACAGGGCCTCTGGAAACACCATATATTTT. The encoded protein is CASSEDRASGNTIYF.

There are a few counts of this clone. V usage is TRBV9 and J usage is TRBJ2-1; 8 bases are a match to TRBD2. V lost 4 bases, J lost 7 bases, and 10 bases stayed unmatched. This CDR3 is 15 amino acids long. Germline-derived CDR1 and CDR2 are SGDLS and YYNGEE. The CDR3 DNA reads TGTGCCAGCAGCTTTTCAGGACTAGCTAGGAATGAGCAGTTCTTC. Protein sequence: CASSFSGLARNEQFF.

The CDR3 reads CASSSRTGGEGRWPQYF. DNA for the CDR3: TGTGCCAGCAGCTCACGGACGGGGGGGGAAGGTCGTTGGCCCCAGTACTTC. The rearrangement uses TRBV7-6 and TRBJ2-5, with 8 nucleotides matching TRBD2. Germline CDR1 is SGHVS and CDR2 is FNYEAQ. CDR3 length: 17 residues. Trimming cost V 4 bases and J 9 bases; bases outside gene matches: 19.